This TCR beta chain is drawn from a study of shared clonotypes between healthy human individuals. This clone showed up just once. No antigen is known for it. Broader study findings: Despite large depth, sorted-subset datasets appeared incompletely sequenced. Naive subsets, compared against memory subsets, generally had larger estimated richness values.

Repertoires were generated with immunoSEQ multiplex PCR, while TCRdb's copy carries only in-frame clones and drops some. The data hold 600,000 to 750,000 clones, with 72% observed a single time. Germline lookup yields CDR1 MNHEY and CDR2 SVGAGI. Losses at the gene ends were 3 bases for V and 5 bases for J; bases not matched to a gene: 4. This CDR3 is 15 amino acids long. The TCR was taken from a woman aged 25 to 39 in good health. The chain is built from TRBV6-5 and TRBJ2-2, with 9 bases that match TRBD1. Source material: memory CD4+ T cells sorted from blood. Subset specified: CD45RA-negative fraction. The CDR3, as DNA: TGTGCCAGCAGTTATGGGACAGGGAGGACCGGGGAGCTGTTTTTT. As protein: CASSYGTGRTGELFF.